Detailed here is one TCR beta chain. Its antigen is unknown. The input lacks base qualities; no much larger clone sits a single base away. High-throughput TCR beta sequencing profiled peripheral blood CD8+ and CD4+ T cells from healthy donors, Susac syndrome patients and multiple sclerosis patients. Healthy donors were included as age- and sex-matched controls. Bulk CD8+ and CD4+ T cells were purified by magnetic negative isolation, while CD8+ TEMRA cells were enriched using FACS. Blood was collected in EDTA tubes and processed within 24 hours, with PBMCs isolated through density gradient centrifugation. PBMCs intended for TCR sequencing were frozen in liquid nitrogen and were later thawed in a 37 degrees C water bath. The sorted or isolated CD4+, CD8+ and CD8+ TEMRA cells had a purity of 90% or higher. RNA was extracted using the RNeasy kit, and roughly 0.5 to 1 microgram was reverse transcribed with random hexamers. TCR beta CDR3 regions were amplified with the immunoSEQ multiplex PCR assay covering 54 Vbeta and 13 Jbeta segments. Bias from PCR amplification was corrected by using a synthetic template baseline for primer optimization and for computational correction. The authors processed their data as follows. Reads were annotated to V, D and J genes according to IMGT and were analyzed with immunoSEQ Analyzer, with only productive sequences retained. Clonality was calculated as one minus the Shannon entropy normalized by log2 of the number of productive unique sequences. For each patient and control, public and private clones were evaluated among the 100 most prevalent clones. Clones were defined as Susac-specific when absent from the healthy and MS cohorts, from roughly 1,100 published viral clones and from other ImmuneACCESS disease sequences. Starting from the raw public reads, TCRdb applied fastp trimming at Q25, assembled clones with MiXCR and retained in-frame beta chains. Rows are unified per CDR3 protein, each entry keeping the most common DNA and genes. These V and J calls are TCRdb output, not the study's own analysis. The sample includes fewer than 80,000 distinct CDR3 sequences, with around 95% observed a single time. About 0.26% of the sample goes to the ten largest clones.

The germline V gene (reference sequence) sets CDR1 to SEHNR and CDR2 to FQNEAQ. From cysteine to phenylalanine, the CDR3 is 14 amino acids long. The retained sequence is limited to the CDR3, 42 bases, with the frame set at the first base. Deletion took 0 bases off V and 5 bases off J, with a span of 11 bases between the germline ends. The source of the sample is a study of CD8 T cells in Susac syndrome (dated 2019 in TCRdb). Regarding the complete study: Whether CD8+ T cell activation and differentiation in Susac syndrome was antigen driven was tested using repertoire sequencing. The clonality of the CD8+ T cell repertoire was compared across over 9 healthy donors, about 14 Susac syndrome patients and under 17 multiple sclerosis patients.

The investigation overall reported the following: The number of individuals in the TCR sequencing and HLA analysis was acknowledged as relatively small.

The chain links TRBV7-9 with TRBJ2-7; TRBD2 could be the D gene, as 6 bases match. Material: CD8+ T cells from PBMCs. This sequence was found in a human donor in good health. In nucleotide form, the sequence is TGTGCCAGCAGCTTAGCGGTAACGGGGGACGAGCAGTACTTC. This yields the protein CASSLAVTGDEQYF.